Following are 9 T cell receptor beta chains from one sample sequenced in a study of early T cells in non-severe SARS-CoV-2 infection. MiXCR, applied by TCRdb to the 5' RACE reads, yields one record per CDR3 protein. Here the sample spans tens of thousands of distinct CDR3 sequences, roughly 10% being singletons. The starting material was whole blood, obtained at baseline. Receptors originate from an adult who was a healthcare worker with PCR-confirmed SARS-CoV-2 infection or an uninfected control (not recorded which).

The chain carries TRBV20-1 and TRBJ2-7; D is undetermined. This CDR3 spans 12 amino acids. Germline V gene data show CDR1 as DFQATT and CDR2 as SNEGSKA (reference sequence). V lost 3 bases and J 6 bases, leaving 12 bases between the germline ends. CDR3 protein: CSASLGRSEQYF. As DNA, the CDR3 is TGCAGTGCTAGTCTCGGACGCTCCGAGCAGTACTTC.

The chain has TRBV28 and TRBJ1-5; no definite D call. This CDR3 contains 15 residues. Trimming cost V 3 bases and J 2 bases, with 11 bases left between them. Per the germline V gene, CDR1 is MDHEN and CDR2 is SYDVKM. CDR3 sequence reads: CASSLGRWGNQPQHF. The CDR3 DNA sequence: TGTGCCAGCAGTTTGGGCCGATGGGGCAATCAGCCCCAGCATTTT.

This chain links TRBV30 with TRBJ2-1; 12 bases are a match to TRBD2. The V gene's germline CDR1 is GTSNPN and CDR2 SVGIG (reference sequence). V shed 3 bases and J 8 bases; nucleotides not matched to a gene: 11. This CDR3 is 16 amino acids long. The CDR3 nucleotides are TGTGCCTGGAGAGGGGAGACTAGCGGGAGTTGGGATGAGCAGTTCTTC. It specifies CAWRGETSGSWDEQFF.

For the CDR3, the DNA is TGTGCCAGCAGTTTTGTGCCTCGGAACACTGAAGCTTTCTTT. Amino acid sequence: CASSFVPRNTEAFF. The chain employs TRBV12-3 or TRBV12-4 and TRBJ1-1; no reliable D call. Trimming left V 3 bases short and J 1 base short, with 9 bases between. This CDR3 is built from 14 residues.

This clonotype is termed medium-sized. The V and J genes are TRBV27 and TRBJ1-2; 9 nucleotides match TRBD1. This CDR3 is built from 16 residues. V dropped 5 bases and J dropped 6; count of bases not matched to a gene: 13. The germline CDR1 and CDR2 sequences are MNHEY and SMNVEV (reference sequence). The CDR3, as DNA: TGTGCCAGCAGTCTGACAGGGGGACGTAGTAAGAATGGCTACACCTTC. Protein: CASSLTGGRSKNGYTF.

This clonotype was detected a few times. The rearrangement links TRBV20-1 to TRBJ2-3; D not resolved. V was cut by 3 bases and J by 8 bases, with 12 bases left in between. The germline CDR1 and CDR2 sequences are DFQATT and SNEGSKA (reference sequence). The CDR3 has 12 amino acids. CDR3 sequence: CSASMGWATQYF. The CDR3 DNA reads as TGCAGTGCTAGCATGGGATGGGCTACGCAGTATTTT.

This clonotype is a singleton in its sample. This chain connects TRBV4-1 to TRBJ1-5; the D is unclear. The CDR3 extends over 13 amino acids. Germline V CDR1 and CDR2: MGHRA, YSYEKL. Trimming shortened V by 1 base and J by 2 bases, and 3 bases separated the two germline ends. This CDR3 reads CASSQGGNQPQHF. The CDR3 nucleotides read TGCGCCAGCAGCCAAGGAGGCAATCAGCCCCAGCATTTT.

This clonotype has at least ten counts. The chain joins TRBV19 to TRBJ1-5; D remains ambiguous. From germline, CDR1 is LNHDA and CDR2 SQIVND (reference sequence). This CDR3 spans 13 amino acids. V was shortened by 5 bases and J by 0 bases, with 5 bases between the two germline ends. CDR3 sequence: CASSYFSNQPQHF. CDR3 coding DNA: TGTGCCAGTAGTTATTTTAGCAATCAGCCCCAGCATTTT.

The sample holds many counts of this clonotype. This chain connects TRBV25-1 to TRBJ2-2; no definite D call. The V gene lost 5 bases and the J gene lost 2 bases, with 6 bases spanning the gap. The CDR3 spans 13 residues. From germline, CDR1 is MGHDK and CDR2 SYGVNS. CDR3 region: CASSRPNTGELFF. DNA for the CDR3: TGTGCCAGCAGTCGACCCAACACCGGGGAGCTGTTTTTT.